Listed here is a single T cell receptor (beta chain). The source of the sample is a study of blood T cell repertoires in COVID-19. Study in general: The United States, Italy and Spain provided the acute and convalescent COVID-19 samples. Sample material is recorded as cDNA or gDNA derived from T cells, B-cell-depleted T cells, or PBMCs.

V gave up 4 bases and J gave up 1 base, with 16 bases separating them. The length of the CDR3 is 16 residues. CDR1 and CDR2 from the germline V gene are SEHNR and FQNEAQ (reference sequence). Original processing methods: Amplifying reference gene primers gave estimates of nucleated cell counts. Repertoires were generated with immunoSEQ multiplex PCR, while TCRdb's copy carries only in-frame clones and drops some. The V and J calls and the clone size are those of that table, but D and trimming were determined from the DNA. This sample has 120,000 to 150,000 clones, with 80% found just once. This receptor was obtained from a man aged 55 to 70 with active or convalescent COVID-19. Sequenced material: peripheral blood. The rearrangement links TRBV7-9 to TRBJ1-1; D is perhaps TRBD1 (6 bases). CDR3 sequence: CASSSPSGTKNTEAFF. The CDR3 DNA reads TGTGCCAGCAGCTCACCAAGCGGGACAAAGAACACTGAAGCTTTCTTT.